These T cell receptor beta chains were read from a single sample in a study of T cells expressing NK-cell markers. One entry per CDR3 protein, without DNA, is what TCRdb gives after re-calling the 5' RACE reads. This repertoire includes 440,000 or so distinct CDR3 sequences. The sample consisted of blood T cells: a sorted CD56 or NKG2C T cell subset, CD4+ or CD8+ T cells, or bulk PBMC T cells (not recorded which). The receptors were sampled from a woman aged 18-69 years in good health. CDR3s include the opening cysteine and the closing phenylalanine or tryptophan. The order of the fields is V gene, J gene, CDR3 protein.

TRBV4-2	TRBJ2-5	CASSQQRLAGAHGQYF
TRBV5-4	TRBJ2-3	CASSLGSTPGGDTQYF
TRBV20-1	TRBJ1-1	CSARGSGRNTEAFF
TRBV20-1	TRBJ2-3	CSATSVGSGRGADTQYF
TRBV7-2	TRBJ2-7	CASSLDHGYEQYF
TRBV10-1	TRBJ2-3	CASSELIGTGGTDTQYF
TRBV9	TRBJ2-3	CASSLGFAGVTTDTQYF
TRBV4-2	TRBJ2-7	CASSQANRGTPYEQYF
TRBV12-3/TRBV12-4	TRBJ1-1	CASIPIGAGGLTEAFF
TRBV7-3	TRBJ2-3	CASSLAAGGFTDTQYF
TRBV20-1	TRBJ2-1	CSARSYGEQFF
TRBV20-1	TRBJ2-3	CSASGELAGGTDTQYF
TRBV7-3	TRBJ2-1	CASSLERGGSYEQFF
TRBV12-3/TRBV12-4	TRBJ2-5	CASAPDSLQETQYF
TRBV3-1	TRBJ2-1	CASSHLSSGGNNEQFF
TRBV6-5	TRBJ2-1	CASSYPLRTSIHEQFF
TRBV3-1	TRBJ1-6	CASSKPGQSYSPLHF